The next 10 T cell receptor beta chains were all read from a single sample in a study of T cell repertoires in cytomegalovirus infection. Each CDR3 protein is one row after TCRdb ran MiXCR on the reads. Of about 920,000 distinct CDR3 sequences in the sample, more than 25% are singletons; the top ten hold about 14%. Their target antigens are unknown. The sample in question was cultured CD8+ T cells from PBMCs, obtained from culture after CMV antigen stimulation. The receptors were sampled from a human donor in good health (CMV status not recorded). Some clones in this sample may be carry-over from other donors' samples.

This chain connects TRBV27 to TRBJ2-3; D is unresolved. The CDR3 is 12 residues long. V lost 8 bases to trimming and J lost 8 bases, with 14 bases between them. Germline lookup yields CDR1 MNHEY and CDR2 SMNVEV (reference sequence). CDR3 sequence (DNA): TGTGCCAGCGGGCCCAGTTCGGGTACGCAGTATTTT. It yields the protein CASGPSSGTQYF.

This clonotype was seen repeatedly, ten times or more. Written as DNA, the CDR3 is TGTGCCAGCAGCTCGTTCGGGTCAGGGGGCTCCTACGAGCAGTACGTC. This gives the protein CASSSFGSGGSYEQYV. The genes are TRBV11-2 and TRBJ2-7; 7 nucleotides align to TRBD1. The CDR3 is 16 residues long. Losses at the gene ends were 4 bases for V and 0 bases for J; bases not matched to a gene: 9. CDR1 is SGHAT and CDR2 is FQNNGV in the germline V gene.

There are a few counts of this clonotype. This chain joins TRBV9 and TRBJ1-2; D not certain. Trimming cost V 3 bases and J 4 bases, with 10 bases left between them. CDR1 is SGDLS, CDR2 YYNGEE, per germline. This CDR3 region has 13 residues. DNA of the CDR3: TGTGCCAGCAGCGACCGCGGCAGCTATGGCTACACCTTC. This gives the protein CASSDRGSYGYTF.

About this clonotype itself: This may stem from a read error, because a much larger clone lies one nucleotide away. The CDR3 DNA reads as TGTGTCAGCAGCCAGATACCGCGGGGGGCCCAAGAGACCCAGTACTTC. This translates into CVSSQIPRGAQETQYF. The chain uses TRBV7-2 and TRBJ2-5, with 8 bases that match TRBD2. The CDR3 spans 16 residues. Germline-derived CDR1 and CDR2 are SGHTA and FQGNSA. Based on the CDR3 plus reference TRBV7-2 and TRBJ2-5, the full variable domain is GAGVSQSPSNKVTEKGKDVELRCDPISGHTALYWYRQSLGQGLEFLIYFQGNSAPDKSGLPSDRFSAERTGGSVSTLTIQRTQQEDSAVYLCVSSQIPRGAQETQYFGPGTRLLVL.

The chain carries TRBV20-1 and TRBJ2-7; D could derive from TRBD1 or TRBD2 (6 bases each). Germline loops: CDR1 DFQATT, CDR2 SNEGSKA (reference sequence). Trimming pared 6 bases from V and 4 bases from J, leaving 19 bases between. There are 14 residues in the CDR3. CDR3 protein: CSANSRSGAYEQYF. CDR3 sequence (DNA): TGCAGTGCGAACTCCAGGTCGGGGGCATACGAGCAGTACTTC.

This clonotype was detected once. The CDR3 nucleotides are TGCAGCGTTGAAGAAGCGGGGGCCGGGGAGCTGTTTTTT. Translating gives CSVEEAGAGELFF. This rearrangement joins TRBV29-1 to TRBJ2-2; 8 nucleotides agree with TRBD2. V shed 0 bases, J shed 6 bases, and the junction held 0 bases outside the gene matches. CDR1 and CDR2 from the germline V gene are SQVTM and ANQGSEA. This CDR3 spans 13 amino acids.

The chain uses TRBV6-2 or TRBV6-3 and TRBJ1-2, with D perhaps TRBD1 (5 bases). Germline CDR1 MNHEY, CDR2 SVGEGT. The CDR3 runs to 11 residues. Trimming left V 8 bases short and J 4 bases short, with 8 bases between. This CDR3 is CASEGPYGYTF. As DNA, the CDR3 is TGTGCCAGCGAGGGGCCCTATGGCTACACCTTC.

There are a few counts of this clonotype. The chain couples TRBV19 to TRBJ1-1; D ambiguous. Per the germline V gene, CDR1 is LNHDA and CDR2 is SQIVND (reference sequence). V was trimmed by 8 bases and J by 0 bases, leaving 16 bases between them. The CDR3 spans 15 residues. This CDR3 is CASSEVGGVNTEAFF. The CDR3 DNA sequence: TGTGCCAGTTCCGAAGTTGGCGGAGTGAACACTGAAGCTTTCTTT. The entire variable domain, with the rest obtained from reference TRBV19 and TRBJ1-1, is as follows: DGGITQSPKYLFRKEGQNVTLSCEQNLNHDAMYWYRQDPGQGLRLIYYSQIVNDFQKGDIAEGYSVSREKKESFPLTVTSAQKNPTAFYLCASSEVGGVNTEAFFGQGTRLTVV.

The chain combines TRBV18 with TRBJ1-5; the D gene is possibly TRBD1 (5 bases). CDR1 and CDR2 (germline): KGHSH, LQKENI. V lost 8 bases, J lost 0 bases, and 11 bases lay in between. This CDR3 has 14 amino acids. CDR3 in DNA: TGTGCCAGCAAGACAGTCGATAGCAATCAGCCCCAGCATTTT. It specifies CASKTVDSNQPQHF.

The chain employs TRBV5-5 and TRBJ1-1; D gene ambiguous. CDR1 is SGHKS and CDR2 is YYEKEE in the germline V gene (reference sequence). The ends were cut back, 3 bases at V and 5 bases at J, with 23 bases in the middle. This CDR3 has 17 amino acids. CDR3 loop: CASSSLELQTHATEAFF. The CDR3 DNA follows: TGTGCCAGCAGCTCTTTAGAGCTTCAGACCCATGCTACTGAAGCTTTCTTT. Full variable domain (missing parts from reference TRBV5-5 and TRBJ1-1): DAGVTQSPTHLIKTRGQQVTLRCSPISGHKSVSWYQQVLGQGPQFIFQYYEKEERGRGNFPDRFSARQFPNYSSELNVNALLLGDSALYLCASSSLELQTHATEAFFGQGTRLTVV.